This TCR beta chain was recovered during a study of response to subunit inactivated influenza vaccine. MiXCR, applied by TCRdb to the RT-PCR reads, yields one record per CDR3 protein. The sample has roughly 500,000 distinct CDR3 sequences; 20% to 25% are singletons. CDR1 is DFQATT, CDR2 SNEGSKA, per germline (reference sequence). This CDR3 is 14 amino acids long. Trimming shortened V by 1 base and J by 5 bases, and 14 bases separated the two germline ends. This clonotype came up a few times. The sample also formed part of further work on T cells expressing NK-cell markers. That investigation notes: With UMIs, 5'RACE template switching was used to make TCR beta cDNA. Several experiments confined sorting to alpha-beta TCR T cells with an anti-gamma-delta TCR antibody. The share of CD8+ T cells held by dominant NKG2C+ clonotypes was roughly 1.0-8% in about six donors. Four of the donors also had these clonotypes leading their CD3+CD56-NKG2C+ fraction.

This chain joins TRBV20-1 and TRBJ2-5, with D maybe TRBD1 (6 bases). This receptor was obtained from a man aged 45-65 years who received an inactivated influenza vaccine. Source: CD4+ T cells sorted from PBMCs, taken approximately 13 days after vaccination. The CDR3 is CSARVSSRGETQYF. The CDR3 nucleotides read TGCAGTGCTAGAGTATCCTCCAGGGGCGAGACCCAGTACTTC.